This T cell receptor (beta chain) was obtained from a study of STAT5B mutations in CD4+ large granular lymphocyte leukemia. Study information: Healthy donors showed HLA-associated enrichment of the CDR3 'QG' motif. Study outcomes and limitations: Patient CD4-sorted repertoires stayed more clonal than healthy ones after leukemic-clone removal.

Trimming took 3 bases from V and 8 from J, leaving 9 bases between them. The germline gives CDR1 PRHDT, CDR2 FYEKMQ (reference sequence). CDR3 length: 12 residues. Some clones are missing from TCRdb's copy, which holds only in-frame ones; the method was immunoSEQ multiplex PCR. The sample yields more than 30,000 clones, around 66% seen once. As concerns this clone: As yet, its antigen is unknown.

V gene TRBV13 combines with J gene TRBJ2-3; D may be TRBD2 (5 bases). The TCR sequence derives from a human donor in good health. The sample comprised CD4+ T cells from blood buffy coats. DNA of the CDR3: TGTGCCAGCAGCTTTTTCGGAGGTACGCAGTATTTT. This gives the protein CASSFFGGTQYF.